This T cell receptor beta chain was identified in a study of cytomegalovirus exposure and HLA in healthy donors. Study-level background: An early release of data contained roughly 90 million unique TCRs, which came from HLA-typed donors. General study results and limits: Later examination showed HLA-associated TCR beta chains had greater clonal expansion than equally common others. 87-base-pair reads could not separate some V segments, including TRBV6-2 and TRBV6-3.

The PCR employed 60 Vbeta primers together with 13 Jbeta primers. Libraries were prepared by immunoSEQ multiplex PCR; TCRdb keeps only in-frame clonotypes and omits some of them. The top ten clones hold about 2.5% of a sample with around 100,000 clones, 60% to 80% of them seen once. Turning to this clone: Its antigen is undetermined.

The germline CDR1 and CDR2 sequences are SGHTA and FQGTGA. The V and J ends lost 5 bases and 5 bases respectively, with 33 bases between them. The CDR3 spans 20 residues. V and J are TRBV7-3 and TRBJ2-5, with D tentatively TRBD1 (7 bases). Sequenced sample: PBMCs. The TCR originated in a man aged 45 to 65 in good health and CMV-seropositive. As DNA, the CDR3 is TGTGCCAGCAGCCCCCAGGGGGGAATACCGGGACCGTCGGGCGGTGAGACCCAGTACTTC. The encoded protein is CASSPQGGIPGPSGGETQYF.